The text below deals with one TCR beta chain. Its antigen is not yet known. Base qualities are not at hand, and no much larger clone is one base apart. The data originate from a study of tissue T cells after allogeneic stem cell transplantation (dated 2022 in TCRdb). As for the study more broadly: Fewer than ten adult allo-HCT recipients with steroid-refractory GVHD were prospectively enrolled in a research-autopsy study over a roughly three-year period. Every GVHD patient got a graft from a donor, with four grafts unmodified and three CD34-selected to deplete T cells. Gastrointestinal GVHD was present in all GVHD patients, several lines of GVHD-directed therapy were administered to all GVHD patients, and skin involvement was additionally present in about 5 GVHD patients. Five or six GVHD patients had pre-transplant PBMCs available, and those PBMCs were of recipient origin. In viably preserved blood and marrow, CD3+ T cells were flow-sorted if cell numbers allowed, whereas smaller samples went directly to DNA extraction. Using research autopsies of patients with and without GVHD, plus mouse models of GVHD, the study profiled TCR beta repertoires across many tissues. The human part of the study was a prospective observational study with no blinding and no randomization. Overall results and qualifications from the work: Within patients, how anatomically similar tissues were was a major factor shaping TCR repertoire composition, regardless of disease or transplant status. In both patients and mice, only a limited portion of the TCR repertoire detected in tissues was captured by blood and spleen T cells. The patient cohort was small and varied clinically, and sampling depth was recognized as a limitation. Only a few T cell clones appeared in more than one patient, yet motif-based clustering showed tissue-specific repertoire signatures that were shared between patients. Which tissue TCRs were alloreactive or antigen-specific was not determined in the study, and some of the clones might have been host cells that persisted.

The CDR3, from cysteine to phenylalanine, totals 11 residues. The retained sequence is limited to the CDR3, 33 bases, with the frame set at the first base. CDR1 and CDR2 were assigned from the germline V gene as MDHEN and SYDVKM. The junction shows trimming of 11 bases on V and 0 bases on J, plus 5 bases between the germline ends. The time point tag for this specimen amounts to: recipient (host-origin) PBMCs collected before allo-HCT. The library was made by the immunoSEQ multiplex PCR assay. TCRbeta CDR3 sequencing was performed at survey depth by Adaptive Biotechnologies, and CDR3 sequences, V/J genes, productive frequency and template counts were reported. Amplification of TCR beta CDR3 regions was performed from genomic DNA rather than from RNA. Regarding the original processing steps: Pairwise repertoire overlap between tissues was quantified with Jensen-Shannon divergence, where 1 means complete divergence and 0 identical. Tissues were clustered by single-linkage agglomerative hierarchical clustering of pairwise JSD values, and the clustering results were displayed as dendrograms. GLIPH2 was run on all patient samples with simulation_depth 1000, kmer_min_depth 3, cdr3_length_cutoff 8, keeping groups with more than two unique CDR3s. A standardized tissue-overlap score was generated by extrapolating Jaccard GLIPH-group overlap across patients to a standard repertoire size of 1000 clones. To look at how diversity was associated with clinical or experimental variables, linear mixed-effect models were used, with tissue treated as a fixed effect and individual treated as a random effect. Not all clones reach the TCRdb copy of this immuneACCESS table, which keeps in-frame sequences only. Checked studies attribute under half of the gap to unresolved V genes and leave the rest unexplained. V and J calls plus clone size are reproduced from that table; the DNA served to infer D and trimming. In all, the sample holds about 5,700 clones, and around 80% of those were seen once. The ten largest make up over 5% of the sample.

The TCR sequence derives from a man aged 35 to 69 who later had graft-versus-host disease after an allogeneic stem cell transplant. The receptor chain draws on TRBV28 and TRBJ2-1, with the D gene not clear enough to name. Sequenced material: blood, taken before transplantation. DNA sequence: TGTGCCCACAGCTCCTACAATGAGCAGTTCTTC. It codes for CAHSSYNEQFF.